This T cell receptor beta chain was sequenced in a study of Ad26.COV2.S vaccination and SARS-CoV-2 variants. Study-wide background: Into the muscle, Ad26.COV2.S was dosed once or twice, 56 days apart. Points from the study as a whole: The study found higher spike-specific TCR breadth in vaccine than placebo recipients. There was a possibility that the TCR breadth and depth analyses underestimated total T cell responses.

Treatment given: 15 to 20 received Ad26.COV2.S at low or high dose, single or two shots; roughly 5 received placebo; per-sample allocation not given. Following the first vaccine or placebo injection, samples were taken on day 63. Clones were read by immunoSEQ multiplex PCR, and TCRdb kept only the in-frame ones, dropping some. The sample includes roughly 300,000 clones, about 89% of them seen just once. As to this clone: Its antigen is currently unknown.

Sequenced material: peripheral blood, taken in a trial of Ad26.COV2.S vaccine versus placebo. The source of this sequence is a person aged 18-60 years who received the Ad26.COV2.S COVID-19 vaccine or a placebo.

Here the CDR3 DNA reads TGTGCCAGCAGTTTAGTAAAAGTGGACAGGTCCGAGCAGTACTTC. It codes for CASSLVKVDRSEQYF. The J gene is TRBJ2-7, the V gene TRBV27; TRBD1 aligns across 7 bases. Trimming took 2 bases from V and 6 from J; bases not matched to a gene: 10. Germline V gene data show CDR1 as MNHEY and CDR2 as SMNVEV (reference sequence). The CDR3 runs 15 residues.